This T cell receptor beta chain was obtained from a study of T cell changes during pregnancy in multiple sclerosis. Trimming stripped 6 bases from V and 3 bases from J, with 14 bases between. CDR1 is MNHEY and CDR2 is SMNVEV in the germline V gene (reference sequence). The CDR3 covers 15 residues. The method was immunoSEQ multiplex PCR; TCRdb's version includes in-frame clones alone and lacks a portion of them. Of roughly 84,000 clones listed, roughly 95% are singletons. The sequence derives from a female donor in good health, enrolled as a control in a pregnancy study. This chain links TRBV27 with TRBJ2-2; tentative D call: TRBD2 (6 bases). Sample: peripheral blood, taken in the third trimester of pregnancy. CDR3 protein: CASRTISGDTGELFF. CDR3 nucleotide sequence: TGTGCCAGCAGAACAATTAGCGGAGACACCGGGGAGCTGTTTTTT.